The 30 T cell receptor beta chains presented below share a single source sample, sequenced in a study of identical twins. TCRdb independently ran MiXCR on the 5' RACE reads; one entry per CDR3 protein. The sample carries 1.5 million to 2 million distinct CDR3 sequences, around a third recorded once. The sample consisted of cord blood. The receptors originated from a newborn girl in good health.

The chain combines TRBV3-1 with TRBJ2-1, with TRBD2 matching 8 bases. The CDR3 totals 15 residues. Germline CDR1 is LGHDT and CDR2 is YNNKEL (reference sequence). J lost 5 bases, V lost 3 bases, and 6 bases had no gene match. DNA of the CDR3: TGTGCCAGCAGCCATCTACTAGCGGACCACAATGAGCAGTTCTTC. Protein: CASSHLLADHNEQFF.

In nucleotides, the CDR3 is TGTGCCAGTGCAACTAGCGGAAGGGAGCAGTTCTTC. As protein: CASATSGREQFF. The chain has TRBV19 and TRBJ2-1; TRBD2 agrees at 8 bases. This CDR3 has 12 residues. CDR1 is LNHDA and CDR2 is SQIVND in the germline V gene (reference sequence). Trimming at V came to 8 bases and at J to 10 bases, leaving 7 bases not matched to a gene.

This clonotype was seen a few times. The rearrangement joins TRBV7-2 to TRBJ2-3, with TRBD2 matching over 13 bases. With V trimmed by 1 base and J by 4 bases, 2 bases remained unmatched. The germline CDR1 and CDR2 sequences are SGHTA and FQGNSA. This CDR3 has 16 residues. DNA of the CDR3: TGTGCCAGCAGCTTAGGGGGGACTAGCGGGGCAGATACGCAGTATTTT. It is translated as CASSLGGTSGADTQYF.

The chain carries TRBV3-1 and TRBJ1-2; D might be TRBD1 (5 bases). Germline values: CDR1 LGHDT, CDR2 YNNKEL (reference sequence). V lost 2 bases and J 4 bases, leaving 20 bases between the germline ends. The CDR3 has 17 amino acids. The CDR3 sequence: CASSQMTIRGVGYGYTF. The CDR3 nucleotides are TGTGCCAGCAGCCAAATGACGATAAGGGGAGTCGGCTATGGCTACACCTTC.

The chain is built from TRBV4-1 and TRBJ2-7, with 11 bases identical to TRBD2. The last part of the DNA fits TRBJ2-5 better; the J call may be wrong. This CDR3 contains 16 residues. The V gene's germline CDR1 is MGHRA and CDR2 YSYEKL. The CDR3 here is CASSQVTPSGRKTQYF. CDR3 in DNA: TGCGCCAGCAGCCAAGTAACCCCTAGCGGGAGGAAGACCCAGTACTTC.

This clonotype came up many times. The chain has TRBV29-1 and TRBJ2-3; 10 bases agree with TRBD2. The length of the CDR3 is 15 residues. The trim removed 4 bases at V and 2 bases at J, leaving 6 bases unmatched. The germline V gene encodes CDR1 SQVTM and CDR2 ANQGSEA. In DNA form, the CDR3 reads TGCAGCGTTGCGAGAGCGGGAGGGCCCACAGATACGCAGTATTTT. As protein: CSVARAGGPTDTQYF.

This clonotype was counted ten times or more. The rearrangement joins TRBV28 to TRBJ1-4, with D tentatively TRBD1 (6 bases). Per the germline V gene, CDR1 is MDHEN and CDR2 is SYDVKM. CDR3 length: 13 residues. The V end was cut by 6 bases, the J end by 8 bases, with 13 bases between. The CDR3 sequence: CASREQGREKLFF. DNA for the CDR3: TGTGCCAGCAGGGAACAGGGCCGCGAAAAACTGTTTTTT.

This clonotype appeared many times. One junction end does not reproduce the germline sequence, and a read error may be involved. The rearrangement links TRBV4-1 to TRBJ2-7; TRBD1 agrees at 9 bases. The CDR3 totals 15 residues. Germline CDR1 is MGHRA and CDR2 is YSYEKL. Here the CDR3 DNA reads TGTGCCAGCAGCCAACCGGGACAGGGTTCCTACGAGCAGTACTTC. Encoded protein: CASSQPGQGSYEQYF.

The V and J genes are TRBV6-2 or TRBV6-3 and TRBJ2-5; the D gene is possibly TRBD1 (6 bases). Trimming shortened V by 6 bases and J by 6 bases, and 11 bases separated the two germline ends. This CDR3 is 12 amino acids long. From germline, CDR1 is MNHEY and CDR2 SVGEGT. CDR3 amino acids: CASRPDRQTQYF. CDR3 nucleotides: TGTGCCAGCAGACCCGACAGGCAGACCCAGTACTTC.

The chain employs TRBV5-1 and TRBJ1-1; TRBD1 is a possible D gene (6 bases). Trimming shortened V by 2 bases and J by 7 bases, and 18 bases separated the two germline ends. The CDR3 contains 15 residues. Looked up from germline, CDR1 is SGHRS and CDR2 is YFSETQ. In DNA, the CDR3 is TGCGCCAGCAGCTTAGAGGAGCAACAGGGATGTGAAGCTTTCTTT. Its translation: CASSLEEQQGCEAFF.

The chain combines TRBV3-1 with TRBJ2-1; 14 bases line up with TRBD2. The CDR3 sequence is 20 residues long. CDR1 and CDR2 (germline): LGHDT, YNNKEL (reference sequence). The ends lost 0 bases at V and 3 bases at J; junction bases unmatched: 10. CDR3 in amino acids: CASSQDWRTSGGPVYNEQFF. CDR3 nucleotide sequence: TGTGCCAGCAGCCAAGATTGGAGGACTAGCGGGGGGCCCGTCTACAATGAGCAGTTCTTC.

The chain employs TRBV12-3 or TRBV12-4 and TRBJ2-3; D gene unclear. Trimming pared 7 bases from V and 0 bases from J, leaving 17 bases between. The CDR3 consists of 16 residues. For the CDR3, the DNA is TGTGCCAGCACCCCTAGTGGCGGAACTAGCACAGATACGCAGTATTTT. Protein sequence: CASTPSGGTSTDTQYF.

The chain carries TRBV20-1 and TRBJ2-7, with D unclear. This CDR3 spans 10 amino acids. Germline V gene lookup returns CDR1 DFQATT and CDR2 SNEGSKA (reference sequence). V lost 6 bases, J lost 5 bases, and 8 bases lay in between. The CDR3 nucleotides are TGCAGTGCCCTTTTCGACGAGCAGTACTTC. Residues: CSALFDEQYF.

The V call is TRBV7-2, the J call TRBJ2-7; no definite D call. Germline V gene data show CDR1 as SGHTA and CDR2 as FQGNSA. The V gene lost 1 base and the J gene lost 7 bases, with 17 bases spanning the gap. This CDR3 region has 15 residues. This CDR3 is CASSLVSPLALEQYF. CDR3 coding DNA: TGTGCCAGCAGCTTAGTAAGCCCTCTCGCCTTAGAGCAGTACTTC.

The CDR3 region is CASSPGTSVGGELFF. The CDR3 coding sequence is TGTGCCAGCTCACCAGGGACTAGCGTCGGCGGGGAGCTGTTTTTT. The chain is built from TRBV18 and TRBJ2-2, with 10 nucleotides matching TRBD2. Losses at the gene ends were 2 bases for V and 7 bases for J; bases not matched to a gene: 4. CDR3 length: 15 residues. The germline CDR1 and CDR2 sequences are KGHSH and LQKENI.

This clonotype came up a few times. The rearrangement links TRBV20-1 to TRBJ2-3; no clear D gene. Germline CDR1 and CDR2: DFQATT and SNEGSKA (reference sequence). The ends were cut back, 4 bases at V and 2 bases at J, with 10 bases in the middle. This CDR3 comprises 13 residues. In nucleotides, the CDR3 is TGCAGTGCTACTATGGGGATCACAGATACGCAGTATTTT. Its protein is CSATMGITDTQYF.

The J gene is TRBJ1-4, the V gene TRBV7-9, with a weak D call TRBD1 (5 bases). CDR1 SEHNR and CDR2 FQNEAQ come from the germline V gene (reference sequence). Trimming removed 1 base from V and 7 bases from J, with 13 bases in between. The CDR3 has 15 amino acids. The CDR3 DNA follows: TGTGCCAGCAGCTTAGTGGGGAGAAGGGGTGAAAAACTGTTTTTT. It specifies CASSLVGRRGEKLFF.

This chain uses TRBV11-2 with TRBJ2-7, with D unresolved. The CDR3 has 16 residues. The germline V gene has CDR1 SGHAT and CDR2 FQNNGV. V was clipped by 5 bases and J by 2 bases, with 19 bases between them. The CDR3 is CASSLTFGPLTYEQYF. The DNA of the CDR3 is TGTGCCAGCAGCCTAACCTTCGGGCCGCTAACCTACGAGCAGTACTTC.

This clonotype was counted a few times. V usage is TRBV6-5 and J usage is TRBJ1-1, with unresolved D. Germline loops: CDR1 MNHEY, CDR2 SVGAGI. The V gene lost 0 bases and the J gene lost 0 bases, with 8 bases spanning the gap. The CDR3 has 15 amino acids. CDR3 region: CASSYSVLLNTEAFF. CDR3 nucleotide sequence: TGTGCCAGCAGTTACTCGGTTTTGCTGAACACTGAAGCTTTCTTT.

There are a few counts of this clonotype. The genes are TRBV6-6 and TRBJ2-5, with 11 bases identical to TRBD2. Looked up from germline, CDR1 is MNHNY and CDR2 is SVGAGI (reference sequence). Trimming at V came to 6 bases and at J to 5 bases, leaving 8 bases not matched to a gene. This CDR3 region has 15 residues. The CDR3 here is CASRAGTSGFETQYF. Written as DNA, the CDR3 is TGTGCCAGCAGGGCCGGGACTAGCGGTTTTGAGACCCAGTACTTC.

CDR3 region: CSASAGGAGELFF. CDR3 in DNA: TGCAGTGCCAGTGCGGGGGGCGCCGGGGAGCTGTTTTTT. V is TRBV20-1 and J is TRBJ2-2, with TRBD2 matching 8 bases. Germline CDR1 and CDR2: DFQATT and SNEGSKA (reference sequence). The CDR3 runs 13 residues. The junction had 6 bases not matched to a gene; V was cut back by 6 bases and J by 6 bases.

This clonotype has at least ten counts. The chain carries TRBV5-1 and TRBJ2-1; 8 bases fit TRBD2. J lost 4 bases, V lost 3 bases, and 6 bases had no gene match. Germline assignment: CDR1 SGHRS and CDR2 YFSETQ. This CDR3 comprises 15 residues. CDR3 protein: CASSSVAGPYNEQFF. The CDR3 nucleotides are TGCGCCAGCAGCTCGGTAGCGGGACCTTACAATGAGCAGTTCTTC.

V usage is TRBV20-1 and J usage is TRBJ2-1; 11 bases fit TRBD2. Germline-derived CDR1 and CDR2 are DFQATT and SNEGSKA (reference sequence). V lost 3 bases and J lost 2; bases outside the gene matches: 9. The CDR3 is 17 residues long. The CDR3 DNA is TGCAGTGCTAGGGATCTTAGCGGGAGGGCCACCTACAATGAGCAGTTCTTC. It yields the protein CSARDLSGRATYNEQFF.

J is TRBJ1-2 and V is TRBV7-2; D might be TRBD1 (6 bases). There are 15 residues in the CDR3. Germline V gene lookup returns CDR1 SGHTA and CDR2 FQGNSA. Trimming shortened V by 3 bases and J by 4 bases, and 15 bases separated the two germline ends. The chain's CDR3 is CASSFLQGFTYGYTF. The CDR3 DNA reads as TGTGCCAGCAGCTTCTTACAGGGCTTTACCTATGGCTACACCTTC.

This clonotype was seen only a few times. V is TRBV7-9 and J is TRBJ2-7, with D perhaps matching TRBD2 (5 bases). CDR3 size: 18 residues. CDR1 is SEHNR and CDR2 is FQNEAQ in the germline V gene (reference sequence). Deletions cut 3 bases from V and 2 bases from J, with 23 bases between. Written as DNA, the CDR3 is TGTGCCAGCAGCTTGGAACCGAGCTCAGCGGAGGCGACCTACGAGCAGTACTTC. As protein: CASSLEPSSAEATYEQYF.

This clonotype was detected a few times. This sequence joins TRBV28 and TRBJ2-5; a possible D gene is TRBD1 (6 bases). The germline V gene encodes CDR1 MDHEN and CDR2 SYDVKM. Trimming removed 10 bases at V and 4 bases at J, with 16 bases between. There are 13 residues in the CDR3. The CDR3 DNA reads as TGTGCCATCTCCGGGACACCCTTAGAGACCCAGTACTTC. It translates to CAISGTPLETQYF. Using reference TRBV28 and TRBJ2-5 for the parts outside the CDR3, the full variable domain is DVKVTQSSRYLVKRTGEKVFLECVQDMDHENMFWYRQDPGLGLRLIYFSYDVKMKEKGDIPEGYSVSREKKERFSLILESASTNQTSMYLCAISGTPLETQYFGPGTRLLVL.

CDR3 sequence reads: CASSVGGAPIEQYF. The CDR3 region has the DNA TGTGCCAGCAGCGTAGGAGGGGCGCCTATCGAGCAGTACTTC. The chain employs TRBV9 and TRBJ2-7; D could derive from TRBD1 or TRBD2 (5 bases each). The V end was cut by 0 bases, the J end by 6 bases, with 13 bases between. The germline V gene encodes CDR1 SGDLS and CDR2 YYNGEE. The CDR3 consists of 14 residues.

The rearrangement uses TRBV6-2 or TRBV6-3 and TRBJ2-7, with D unclear. Trimming removed 2 bases at V and 2 bases at J, with 7 bases between. The germline V gene encodes CDR1 MNHEY and CDR2 SVGEGT. This CDR3 is 13 amino acids long. The CDR3 protein is CASSYRPTYEQYF. As DNA, the CDR3 is TGTGCCAGCAGTTACCGCCCTACCTACGAGCAGTACTTC.

About this clonotype itself: This could be a read error, since a much larger clone is one nucleotide away. The chain recombines TRBV6-6 with TRBJ2-1; 10 positions agree with TRBD2. The J segment lost 13 bases and the V segment lost 2 bases, leaving 14 bases of the junction unmatched. This CDR3 has 16 amino acids. In germline, CDR1 is MNHNY, CDR2 SVGAGI (reference sequence). As DNA, the CDR3 is TGTGCCAGCAGTTACAGTAGCGGGGGGCTTCAAGAGACCCAGTTCTTC. Its protein product is CASSYSSGGLQETQFF.

V is TRBV15 and J is TRBJ2-1; 8 nucleotides line up with TRBD2. V shed 0 bases, J shed 8 bases, and the junction held 9 bases outside the gene matches. The CDR3 totals 16 residues. Germline CDR1 LNHNV, CDR2 YYDKDF (reference sequence). DNA of the CDR3: TGTGCCACCAGCAGAGATCTAAGCGGGGGATTAGATGAGCAGTTCTTC. Translated, it gives CATSRDLSGGLDEQFF.